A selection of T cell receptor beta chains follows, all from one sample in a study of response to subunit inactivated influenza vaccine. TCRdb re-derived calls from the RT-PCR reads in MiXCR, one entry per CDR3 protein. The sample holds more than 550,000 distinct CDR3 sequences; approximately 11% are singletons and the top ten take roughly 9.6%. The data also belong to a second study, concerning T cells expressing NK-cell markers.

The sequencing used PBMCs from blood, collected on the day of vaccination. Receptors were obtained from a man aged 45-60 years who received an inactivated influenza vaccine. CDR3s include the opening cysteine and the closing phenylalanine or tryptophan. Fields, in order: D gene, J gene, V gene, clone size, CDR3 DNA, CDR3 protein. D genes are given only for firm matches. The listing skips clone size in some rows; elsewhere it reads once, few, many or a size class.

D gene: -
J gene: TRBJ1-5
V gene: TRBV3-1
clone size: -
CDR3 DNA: TGTGCCAGCAGCCCGTCGAGCCGGGGGCCCCAGCATTTT
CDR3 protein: CASSPSSRGPQHF

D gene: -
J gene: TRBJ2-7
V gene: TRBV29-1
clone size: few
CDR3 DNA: TGCAGCGTTTATACATATACCTACGAGCAGTACTTC
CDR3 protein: CSVYTYTYEQYF

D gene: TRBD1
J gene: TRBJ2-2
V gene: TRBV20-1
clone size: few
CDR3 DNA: TGCAGTGCTACCGGGACAGGGAGGCCCGGGGAGCTGTTTTTT
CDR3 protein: CSATGTGRPGELFF

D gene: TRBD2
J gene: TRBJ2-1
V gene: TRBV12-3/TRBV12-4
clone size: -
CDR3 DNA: TGTGCCAGCAGTTTGAGTAGCGGGGGGTTTAATGAGCAGTTCTTC
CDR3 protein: CASSLSSGGFNEQFF

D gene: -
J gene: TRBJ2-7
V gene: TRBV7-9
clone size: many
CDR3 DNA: TGTGCCAGCAGTTCCGGGCGCTACGAGCAGTACTTC
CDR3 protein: CASSSGRYEQYF

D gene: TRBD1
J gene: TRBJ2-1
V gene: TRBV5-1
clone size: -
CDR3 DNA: TGCGCCAGCAGCTTGGCCAAGGTCGGGTATAGGACAGGCTACAATGAGCAGTTCTTC
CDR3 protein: CASSLAKVGYRTGYNEQFF

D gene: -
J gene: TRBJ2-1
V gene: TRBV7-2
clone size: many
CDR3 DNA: TGTGCCAGCAGCTTAGGGGGTAGCGGCAGCTCCTACAATGAGCAGTTCTTC
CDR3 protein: CASSLGGSGSSYNEQFF

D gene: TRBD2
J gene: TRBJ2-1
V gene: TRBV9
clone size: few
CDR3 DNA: TGTGCCAGCAGCGTCGGGACTAGCCTAGGCTACAATGAGCAGTTCTTC
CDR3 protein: CASSVGTSLGYNEQFF

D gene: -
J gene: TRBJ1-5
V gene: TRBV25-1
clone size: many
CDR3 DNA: TGTGCCAGCAGACCGGGACAAGGCAATCAGCCCCAGCATTTT
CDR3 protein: CASRPGQGNQPQHF

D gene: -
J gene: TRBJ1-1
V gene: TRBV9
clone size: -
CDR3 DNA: TGTGCCAGCAGCGTGATGGTGGAGAGTGAAGCTTTCTTT
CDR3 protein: CASSVMVESEAFF

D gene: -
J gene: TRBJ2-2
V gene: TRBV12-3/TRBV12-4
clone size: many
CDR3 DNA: TGTGCCAGCAGTGGGACTCGCAACACCGGGGAGCTGTTTTTT
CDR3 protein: CASSGTRNTGELFF

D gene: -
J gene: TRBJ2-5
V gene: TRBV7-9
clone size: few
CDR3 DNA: TGTGCCAGCAGCTTAGATACGGTACAAGAGACCCAGTACTTC
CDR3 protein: CASSLDTVQETQYF

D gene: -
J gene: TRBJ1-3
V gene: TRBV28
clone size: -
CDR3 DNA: TGTGCCAGCAGTTTTCTCGGACCGTACTCTGGAAACACCATATATTTT
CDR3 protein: CASSFLGPYSGNTIYF

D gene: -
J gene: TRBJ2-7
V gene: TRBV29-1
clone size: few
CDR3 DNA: TGCAGCGTTGAATCTGACCCTGGCTCGAGGTACTTC
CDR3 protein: CSVESDPGSRYF

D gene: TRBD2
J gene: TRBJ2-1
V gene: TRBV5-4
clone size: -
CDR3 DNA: TGTGGCAGCAGCTTTAGCCGAGCGGGGTACAATGAGCAGTTCTTC
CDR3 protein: CGSSFSRAGYNEQFF

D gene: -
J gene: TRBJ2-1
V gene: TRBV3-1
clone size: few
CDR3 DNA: TGTGCCAGCAGCCAAGCACAGGCAATTTTCAATGAGCAGTTCTTC
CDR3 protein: CASSQAQAIFNEQFF

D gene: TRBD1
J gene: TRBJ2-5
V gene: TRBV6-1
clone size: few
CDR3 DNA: TGTGCCAGCAACCGCCCCGCCACTTGGGACAGGGAAATCCAAGAGACCCAGTACTTC
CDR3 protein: CASNRPATWDREIQETQYF

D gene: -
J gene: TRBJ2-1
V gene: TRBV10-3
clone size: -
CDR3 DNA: TGTGCCATCAGAACAGCGTCTAGCTACAATGAGCAGTTCTTC
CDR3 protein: CAIRTASSYNEQFF

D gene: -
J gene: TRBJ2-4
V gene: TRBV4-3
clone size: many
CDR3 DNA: TGCGCCAGCAGCCAAGAACTAGCCAAAAACATTCAGTACTTC
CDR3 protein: CASSQELAKNIQYF

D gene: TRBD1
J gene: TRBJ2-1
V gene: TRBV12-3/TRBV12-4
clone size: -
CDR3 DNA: TGTGCCAGCAGTTTATGGCGGGACAGGGACAATGAGCAGTTCTTC
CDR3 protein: CASSLWRDRDNEQFF

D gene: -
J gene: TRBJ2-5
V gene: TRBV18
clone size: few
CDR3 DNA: TGTGCCAGCTCACCCCGAGCCGCCCAAGAGACCCAGTACTTC
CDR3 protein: CASSPRAAQETQYF

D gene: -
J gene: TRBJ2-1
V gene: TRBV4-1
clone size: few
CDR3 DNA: TGCGCCAGCAGCCCAGGACCCCTTACACCCGGGGGAGCCTACAATGAGCAGTTCTTC
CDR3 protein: CASSPGPLTPGGAYNEQFF

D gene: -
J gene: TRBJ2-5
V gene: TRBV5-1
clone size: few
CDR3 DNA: TGCGCCAGCAGCTTGGAAGTGGGGCACCAAGAGACCCAGTACTTC
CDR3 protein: CASSLEVGHQETQYF

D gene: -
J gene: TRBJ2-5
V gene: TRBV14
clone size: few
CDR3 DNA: TGTGCCAGCAGCCAAGATCTAATGGAGACCCAGTACTTC
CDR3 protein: CASSQDLMETQYF